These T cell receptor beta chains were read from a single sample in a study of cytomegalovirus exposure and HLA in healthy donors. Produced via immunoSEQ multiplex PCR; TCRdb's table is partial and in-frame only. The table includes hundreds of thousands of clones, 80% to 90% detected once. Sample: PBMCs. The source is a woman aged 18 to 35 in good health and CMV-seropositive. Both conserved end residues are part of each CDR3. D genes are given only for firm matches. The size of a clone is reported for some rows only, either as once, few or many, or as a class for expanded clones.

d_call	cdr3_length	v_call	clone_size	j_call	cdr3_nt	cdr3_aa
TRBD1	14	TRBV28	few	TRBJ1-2	TGTGCCAGCACCTTCGACAGGGTAGACTATGGCTACACCTTC	CASTFDRVDYGYTF
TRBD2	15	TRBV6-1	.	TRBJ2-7	TGTGCCAGCAGGGGAACTAGCGGAAAACCCTACGAGCAGTACTTC	CASRGTSGKPYEQYF
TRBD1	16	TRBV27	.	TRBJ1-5	TGTGCCAGCAGCACCACCGGGACAGGGGTGGATCAGCCCCAGCATTTT	CASSTTGTGVDQPQHF
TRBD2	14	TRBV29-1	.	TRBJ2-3	TGCAGCGTTGTAGAGGCGGGAGATGAAGATACGCAGTATTTT	CSVVEAGDEDTQYF
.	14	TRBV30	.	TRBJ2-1	TGTGCCTGGAGTGGCATGGCCATCTTCAATGAGCAGTTCTTC	CAWSGMAIFNEQFF
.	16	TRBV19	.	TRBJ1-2	TGTGCCAGTAGTACTCCAGGACATTTCCTCTTCTATGGCTACACCTTC	CASSTPGHFLFYGYTF
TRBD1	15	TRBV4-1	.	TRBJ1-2	TGCGCCAGCAGCCAAATCGGACAGGGGGCGTTTGGCTACACCTTC	CASSQIGQGAFGYTF
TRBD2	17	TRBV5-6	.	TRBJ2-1	TGTGCCAGCAGCTTGGGACTAGCGGGACCCCTATACAATGAGCAGTTCTTC	CASSLGLAGPLYNEQFF
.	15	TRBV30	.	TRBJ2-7	TGTGCCTGGAGTGTTTCGGGTGACAGCTCCTACGAGCAGTACTTC	CAWSVSGDSSYEQYF
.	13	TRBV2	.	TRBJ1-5	TGTGCCACCAAAGGACATAGCAATCAGCCCCAGCATTTT	CATKGHSNQPQHF
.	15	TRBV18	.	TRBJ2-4	TGTGCCAGCTCACCAAATACCGGGAGTGAGAACATTCAGTACTTC	CASSPNTGSENIQYF
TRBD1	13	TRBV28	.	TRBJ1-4	TGTGCCATCCCAGGGGGCTCTAATGAAAAACTGTTTTTT	CAIPGGSNEKLFF
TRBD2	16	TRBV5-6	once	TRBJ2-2	TGTGCCAGCAACCTACTAGCGGGAGAAGGCACCGGGGAGCTGTTTTTT	CASNLLAGEGTGELFF
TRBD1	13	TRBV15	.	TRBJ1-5	TGTGCCACCAGTTACAGGGGCTTACAGCCCCAGCATTTT	CATSYRGLQPQHF
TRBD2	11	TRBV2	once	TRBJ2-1	TGTGCCAGCAGGCTAGCGGGAGGGCAGTTCTTC	CASRLAGGQFF
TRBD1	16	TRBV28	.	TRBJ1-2	TGTGCCACCATTAACAGTGGGACAGGGCCAGGCTATGGCTACACCTTC	CATINSGTGPGYGYTF
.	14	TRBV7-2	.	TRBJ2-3	TGTGCCAGCAGCTTAGACCCTACTTTAGATACGCAGTATTTT	CASSLDPTLDTQYF
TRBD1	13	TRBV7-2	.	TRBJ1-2	TGTGCCAGCAGCCAGGACAGGGGCTATGGCTACACCTTC	CASSQDRGYGYTF
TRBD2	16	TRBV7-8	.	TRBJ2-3	TGTGCCAGCAGCGAACCGACTAGCGGGAGTGCGGATACGCAGTATTTT	CASSEPTSGSADTQYF
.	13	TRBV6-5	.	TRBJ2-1	TGTGCCAGCATCGACAGGTTCTACAATGAGCAGTTCTTC	CASIDRFYNEQFF
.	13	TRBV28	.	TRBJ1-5	TGTGCCAGTGAGGGACATAGCAATCAGCCCCAGCATTTT	CASEGHSNQPQHF
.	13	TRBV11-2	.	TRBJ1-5	TGTGCCAGCAGCTTAGCAGGTGGCCAGCCCCAGCATTTT	CASSLAGGQPQHF
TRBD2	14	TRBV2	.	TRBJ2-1	TGTGCCAGCAGTGAACTAGCGGTATACAATGAGCAGTTCTTC	CASSELAVYNEQFF
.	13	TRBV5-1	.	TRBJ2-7	TGCGCCAGCATCTTATCGTCCCCCGGGGAGCAGTACTTC	CASILSSPGEQYF
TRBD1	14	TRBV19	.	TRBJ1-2	TGTGCCAGTAAGAAGAGGGACAGGTACTATGGCTACACCTTC	CASKKRDRYYGYTF
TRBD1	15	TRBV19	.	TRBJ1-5	TGTGCCAGTACCCCGGGACAGGGCCTCCACCAGCCCCAGCATTTT	CASTPGQGLHQPQHF
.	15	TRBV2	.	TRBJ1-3	TGTGCCAGCAGTGCCGGCCGGAGCTCTGGAAACACCATATATTTT	CASSAGRSSGNTIYF
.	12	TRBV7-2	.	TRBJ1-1	TGTGCCAGCAGCTCGTACAGGACGTCTGCTTTCTTT	CASSSYRTSAFF
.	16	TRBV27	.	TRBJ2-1	TGTGCCAGCAGTTTTACTCCTACTATTGCATACAATGAGCAGTTCTTC	CASSFTPTIAYNEQFF
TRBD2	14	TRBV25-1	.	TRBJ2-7	TGTGCCAGCAGTGTGAGCGGGAGGGCGTACGAGCAGTACTTC	CASSVSGRAYEQYF
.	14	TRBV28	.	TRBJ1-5	TGTGCCAGCAGCGACGGGGATCGCAATCAGCCCCAGCATTTT	CASSDGDRNQPQHF
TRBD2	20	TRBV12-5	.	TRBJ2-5	TGTGCTAGTGGTTTTTCCCGGACAGAGACTAGCGGGATTGACGGGGAGACCCAGTACTTC	CASGFSRTETSGIDGETQYF